These 25 T cell receptor beta chains were sequenced from one sample in a study of T cells in women clearing cervical HPV infection (dated by TCRdb to the late 2010s). Library method: the immunoSEQ multiplex PCR assay. This immuneACCESS table, as held by TCRdb, lists in-frame sequences with V and J called but not all clones. Of the missing ones, under half trace to an unresolved V gene in checked studies; the others have no known cause. The table for this sample shows some 30,000 clones. The biggest ten clones account for 7.5% to 10% of the sample. Sequencing used blood buffy coat. These receptors originate from a woman between 18 and 70 years old with a cervical HPV16 infection that either progressed to CIN3+ or cleared (not recorded which).

Here the CDR3 reads CASSQSTAYEQYF. The CDR3 DNA, read in part, is TGTGCCAGCAGCCAGTCGACAGCCTACGAG. The genes are TRBV11-3 and TRBJ2-7; D may be TRBD1 (5 bases). Read coverage stops 3 residues before the CDR3 terminus; the germline J gene supplies the remainder. Trimming cost V 5 bases and J 2 bases, with 10 bases left between them. Germline V gene lookup returns CDR1 SGHNT and CDR2 YENEEA. The CDR3 contains 13 residues.

As for this clone: Read data end 3 residues before the CDR3 end; the end is taken from the germline J gene. The genes are TRBV2 and TRBJ1-1; unclear D gene. Trimming removed 5 bases at V and 3 bases at J, with 7 bases between. Per the germline V gene, CDR1 is SNHLY and CDR2 is FYNNEI. The CDR3 runs to 12 residues. Partial CDR3 DNA: TGTGCCAGCAGTCGTGAGGACACTGAA. Its protein is CASSREDTE. The CDR3 in its entirety is CASSREDTEAFF.

Turning to this clone: The missing CDR3 end, 3 residues past where the read stops, is filled in from the germline J gene. The V call is TRBV29-1, the J call TRBJ2-1; TRBD2 matches at 7 bases. Germline V lookup: CDR1 SQVTM, CDR2 ANQGSEA. The ends lost 8 bases at V and 1 base at J; junction bases unmatched: 5. The CDR3 length is 13 residues. The CDR3 is CSSAGVSYNEQFF. The sequenced CDR3 bases are TGCAGCTCGGCGGGAGTTTCCTACAATGAG.

On this clone: The sequenced fragment ends 3 residues before the CDR3 boundary, so the rest is inferred from the germline J gene. The genes are TRBV7-2 and TRBJ2-1, with TRBD1 matching over 7 bases. The CDR3 spans 15 residues. With V trimmed by 5 bases and J by 4 bases, 8 bases remained unmatched. CDR1 is SGHTA, CDR2 FQGNSA, per germline. Incomplete CDR3 DNA: TGTGCCAGCAGCCCGGGACAGACTTCATACAATGAG. It yields the protein CASSPGQTSYNE. The full-length CDR3 reads as CASSPGQTSYNEQFF.

Note on this clone: One junction end does not reproduce the germline sequence, and a read error may be involved. The missing CDR3 end, 3 residues past where the read stops, is filled in from the germline J gene. Other DNA sequences of this sample code for an identical CDR3. The chain links TRBV20-1 to TRBJ1-3; no firm D call. Germline V CDR1 and CDR2: DFQATT, SNEGSKA (reference sequence). The CDR3 spans 12 residues. This chain's CDR3 is CSAHRVGNTIYF. The CDR3 DNA, read in part, is TGCAGTGCTCACAGAGTTGGAAACACG.

On this clone itself: The read falls 3 residues short of the CDR3 end, and the missing part is taken from the germline J gene. The chain carries TRBV7-9 and TRBJ1-2; TRBD1 aligns across 8 bases. CDR1 is SEHNR and CDR2 is FQNEAQ in the germline V gene (reference sequence). The CDR3 loop spans 15 amino acids. CDR3 DNA, as far as it was read: TGTGCCAGCAGCTTAACGGGACAGGTTGTCTACGAC. Its protein is CASSLTGQVVYD. In full, the CDR3 is CASSLTGQVVYDYTF. Based on the CDR3 plus reference TRBV7-9 and TRBJ1-2, the full variable domain is DTGVSQNPRHKITKRGQNVTFRCDPISEHNRLYWYRQTLGQGPEFLTYFQNEAQLEKSRLLSDRFSAERPKGSFSTLEIQRTEQGDSAMYLCASSLTGQVVYDYTFGSGTRLTVV.

A note on this clone: The CDR3 goes on 3 residues after the read ends, and that part is filled in from the germline J gene. The genes are TRBV9 and TRBJ1-2; D perhaps matches TRBD1 (5 bases). This CDR3 comprises 14 residues. Trimming stripped 3 bases from V and 4 bases from J, with 13 bases between. Germline-derived CDR1 and CDR2 are SGDLS and YYNGEE. The sequenced part of the CDR3 DNA is TGTGCCAGCAGCGCCCATGAGGGGCCCTATGGC. This sequence encodes CASSAHEGPYG. Given in full, the CDR3 is CASSAHEGPYGYTF.

A word on this clone: The read terminates 3 residues before the CDR3 end, so the remaining end is supplied by the germline J gene. This chain joins TRBV28 and TRBJ2-7; D may be TRBD2 (5 bases). The germline V and J ends were trimmed by 3 bases and 0 bases, with 12 bases remaining between them. Germline-derived CDR1 and CDR2 are MDHEN and SYDVKM. CDR3 size: 15 residues. Partial CDR3 DNA: TGTGCCAGCAGTTTGTCTGACTATAGCTCCTACGAG. This sequence encodes CASSLSDYSSYE. The full-length CDR3 reads as CASSLSDYSSYEQYF.

With regard to this clone: The read halts 3 residues ahead of the CDR3 end, with the missing end drawn from the germline J gene. The rearrangement uses TRBV5-1 and TRBJ1-6; 12 bases fit TRBD1. Per the germline V gene, CDR1 is SGHRS and CDR2 is YFSETQ. Trimming cost V 4 bases and J 2 bases; bases outside gene matches: 4. This CDR3 region has 17 residues. The sequenced CDR3 bases are TGCGCCAGCAGCACGGGGACAGGGGGCGCCTATAATTCACCC. Its protein product is CASSTGTGGAYNSP. The entire CDR3 protein is CASSTGTGGAYNSPLHF.

As regards this clone: With the read ending 3 residues before the CDR3 end, the germline J gene is used to fill in that end. The V gene is TRBV20-1, the J gene TRBJ2-1, with 10 positions matching TRBD2. This CDR3 is built from 15 residues. The ends lost 0 bases at V and 9 bases at J; junction bases unmatched: 8. Germline lookup yields CDR1 DFQATT and CDR2 SNEGSKA (reference sequence). CDR3 in amino acids: CSARDPSGGAGEQFF. The covered CDR3 bases are TGCAGTGCTAGAGATCCCAGCGGGGGGGCCGGTGAG.

On this clone itself: The read gets to within 3 residues of the CDR3 end, and the germline J gene fills in the rest. J is TRBJ2-1 and V is TRBV7-7; a weak D match, TRBD1 (6 bases). V dropped 11 bases and J dropped 8 bases, with 16 bases sitting between them. CDR1 and CDR2 (germline): SSHAT, FNYEAQ (reference sequence). CDR3 size: 12 residues. CDR3 sequence: CAGIYRADEQFF. The sequenced CDR3 bases are TGTGCCGGAATCTACAGGGCCGATGAG.

Details on this clone: The CDR3 end is not reached by the read, which stops 3 residues before it; the germline J gene fills it in. The chain combines TRBV10-3 with TRBJ2-1; 11 bases are shared with TRBD2. Trimming removed 3 bases from V and 3 bases from J; junction bases left unmatched: 1. CDR1 and CDR2 (germline): ENHRY, SYGVKD. This CDR3 comprises 15 residues. CDR3 in amino acids: CAISDSGRDYNEQFF. The covered CDR3 bases are TGTGCCATCAGTGATAGCGGGAGGGACTACAATGAG.

Of note for this clone: The read ends 3 residues before the CDR3 terminus; that terminus is restored from the germline J gene. This sequence joins TRBV5-1 and TRBJ1-3; D is unclear. Trimming took off 5 bases at V and 2 bases at J, with 11 bases between the two ends. From germline, CDR1 is SGHRS and CDR2 YFSETQ. CDR3 size: 14 residues. Incomplete CDR3 DNA: TGCGCCAGCAGTCGAGAAGAGGCTGGAAACACC. Translating it yields CASSREEAGNT. Given in full, the CDR3 is CASSREEAGNTIYF. Filled out from reference TRBV5-1 and TRBJ1-3, the complete variable domain reads KAGVTQTPRYLIKTRGQQVTLSCSPISGHRSVSWYQQTPGQGLQFLFEYFSETQRNKGNFPGRFSGRQFSNSRSEMNVSTLELGDSALYLCASSREEAGNTIYFGEGSWLTVV.

Remarks on this clone: The CDR3 end falls 3 residues outside the read, so it is completed with the germline J gene. This chain joins TRBV13 and TRBJ1-5; the D gene is possibly TRBD1 (6 bases). Trimming took 0 bases from V and 5 from J, leaving 8 bases between them. The CDR3 covers 14 residues. Germline-derived CDR1 and CDR2 are PRHDT and FYEKMQ (reference sequence). Incomplete CDR3 DNA: TGTGCCAGCAGCTTAGGGGGGGCGGATCAGCCC. Translation: CASSLGGADQP. The full CDR3 reads CASSLGGADQPQHF.

Remarks on this clone: The CDR3 goes on 3 residues after the read ends, and that part is filled in from the germline J gene. J is TRBJ2-3 and V is TRBV24-1, with TRBD2 matching 14 bases. This CDR3 region has 20 residues. V trimming: 2 bases; J trimming: 0 bases; junction bases outside the gene matches: 9. Germline V gene lookup returns CDR1 KGHDR and CDR2 SFDVKD. The DNA read from the CDR3 is TGTGCCACCAGTGATTCGGGACTAGCGGGGGTTTACTCTAGCACAGATACG. Translating gives CATSDSGLAGVYSSTDT. The CDR3 in full is CATSDSGLAGVYSSTDTQYF.

In regard to this clone: Coverage ceases 3 residues before the CDR3 finishes, and the germline J gene fills in the end. This chain joins TRBV7-9 and TRBJ2-4; the D gene is possibly TRBD1 (6 bases). Per germline, CDR1 SEHNR and CDR2 FQNEAQ (reference sequence). The CDR3 runs 14 residues. This CDR3 reads CASSFHGTPYGQYF. The sequenced CDR3 bases are TGTGCCAGCAGCTTCCACGGGACACCATATGGT.

The CDR3 here is CASSLEGSGVGGYTF. The DNA read from the CDR3 is TGTGCCAGCAGCTTAGAGGGCTCCGGCGTAGGAGGC. The chain is built from TRBV7-6 and TRBJ1-2; D not certain. The read is 3 residues too short to cover the CDR3 end, so that end is filled in from the germline J gene. Germline CDR1 and CDR2: SGHVS and FNYEAQ. This CDR3 spans 15 amino acids.

Concerning this clone itself: Coverage ceases 3 residues before the CDR3 finishes, and the germline J gene fills in the end. The V gene is TRBV28, the J gene TRBJ1-1; D might be TRBD1 (5 bases). The CDR3 covers 11 residues. CDR1 and CDR2 from the germline V gene are MDHEN and SYDVKM. The chain's CDR3 is CASSQQGAAFF. Partial CDR3 DNA: TGTGCCAGCAGTCAGCAGGGTGCG.

Regarding this clone: The read gets to within 3 residues of the CDR3 end, and the germline J gene fills in the rest. This sequence joins TRBV15 and TRBJ2-7, with D unresolved. Trimming left V 0 bases short and J 4 bases short, with 10 bases between. The CDR3 sequence is 14 residues long. Germline assignment: CDR1 LNHNV and CDR2 YYDKDF (reference sequence). The CDR3 DNA, read in part, is TGTGCCACCAGCAGAGATGTGGCGGTATACGAG. Translating it yields CATSRDVAVYE. The full CDR3 protein reads CATSRDVAVYEQYF.

CDR3 DNA (partial): TGTGCCAGCAGTGAAGCAACCGGGGGAAGGAGTCAGCCC. This gives the protein CASSEATGGRSQP. The entire CDR3 protein is CASSEATGGRSQPQHF. This chain links TRBV2 with TRBJ1-5, with D possibly matching TRBD1 (5 bases). The read falls 3 residues short of the CDR3 end, and the missing part is taken from the germline J gene. This CDR3 comprises 16 residues. In germline, CDR1 is SNHLY, CDR2 FYNNEI. V shed 0 bases and J shed 6 bases, with 15 bases lying between them.

CDR3 protein: CASSLNSGWGEKLFF. CDR3 DNA (partial): TGTGCCAGCAGTTTAAATTCAGGGTGGGGTGAAAAA. The rearrangement links TRBV28 to TRBJ1-4, with a tentative D call TRBD1 (5 bases). Read sequence stops 3 residues before the CDR3 end, and the germline J gene provides the missing end. V was shortened by 2 bases and J by 7 bases, with 14 bases between the two germline ends. The V gene's germline CDR1 is MDHEN and CDR2 SYDVKM. The CDR3 runs 15 residues.

Comment on this clone: The CDR3 goes on 3 residues after the read ends, and that part is filled in from the germline J gene. The chain uses TRBV19 and TRBJ2-1, with TRBD1 matching over 7 bases. CDR1 and CDR2 from the germline V gene are LNHDA and SQIVND (reference sequence). The trim removed 4 bases at V and 6 bases at J, leaving 9 bases unmatched. The CDR3 is made up of 15 amino acids. CDR3 residues: CASSTGQAQVNEQFF. CDR3 bases read: TGTGCCAGTAGTACAGGACAGGCCCAAGTCAATGAG.

Remarks on this clone: Read coverage stops 3 residues before the CDR3 terminus; the germline J gene supplies the remainder. The J gene is TRBJ1-2, the V gene TRBV29-1, with D maybe TRBD1 (6 bases). V lost 5 bases to trimming and J lost 2 bases, with 9 bases between them. The CDR3 has 12 amino acids. Germline values: CDR1 SQVTM, CDR2 ANQGSEA. This CDR3 is CSVNRENYGYTF. The CDR3 DNA, read in part, is TGCAGCGTTAACAGGGAGAACTATGGC.

Regarding this clone: The CDR3 extends 3 residues past the end of the read, so its final part is completed from the germline J gene. The V call is TRBV28, the J call TRBJ2-2, with D perhaps matching TRBD1 (5 bases). CDR1 MDHEN and CDR2 SYDVKM come from the germline V gene. The length of the CDR3 is 11 residues. The CDR3: CASSLNRGLFF. The sequenced CDR3 bases are TGTGCCAGCAGTTTGAATAGGGGG.

About this clone: One end of the junction is discordant with germline, which a read error may explain. The read terminates 3 residues ahead of where the CDR3 ends, so the germline J gene completes it. The chain carries TRBV7-9 and TRBJ1-2, with a tentative D call TRBD1 (6 bases). The CDR3 runs 13 residues. Germline lookup yields CDR1 SEHNR and CDR2 FQNEAQ (reference sequence). The CDR3 sequence: CASSLDPGDGYTF. The DNA read from the CDR3 is TGTGCCAGCAGCTTAGATCCAGGGGATGGG.